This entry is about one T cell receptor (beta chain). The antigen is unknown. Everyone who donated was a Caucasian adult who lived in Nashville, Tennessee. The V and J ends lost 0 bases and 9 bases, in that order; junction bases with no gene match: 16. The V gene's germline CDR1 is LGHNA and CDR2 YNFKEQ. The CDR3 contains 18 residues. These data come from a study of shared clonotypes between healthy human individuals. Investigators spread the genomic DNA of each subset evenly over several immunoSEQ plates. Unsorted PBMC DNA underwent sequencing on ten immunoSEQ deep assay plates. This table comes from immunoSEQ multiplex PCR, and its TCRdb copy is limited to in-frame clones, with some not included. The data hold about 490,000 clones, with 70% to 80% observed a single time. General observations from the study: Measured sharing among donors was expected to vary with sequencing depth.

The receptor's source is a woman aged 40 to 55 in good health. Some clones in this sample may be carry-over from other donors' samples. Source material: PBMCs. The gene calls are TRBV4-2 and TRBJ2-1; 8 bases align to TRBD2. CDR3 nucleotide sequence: TGTGCCAGCAGCCAAGAACCGGGAGGGACGGGAGATGTGGCTGAGCAGTTCTTC. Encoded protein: CASSQEPGGTGDVAEQFF.